Each of the 4 T cell receptor beta chains below was sequenced from the same sample in a study of identical twins. MiXCR, applied by TCRdb to the 5' RACE reads, yields one record per CDR3 protein. This table holds roughly 470,000 distinct CDR3 sequences, roughly an eighth found once. In addition, the sample was reused for a study of yellow fever vaccine responses in identical twins.

The sequenced sample was CD4+ T cells sorted from blood. All receptors come from a woman aged 18-29 years in good health.

This clonotype was picked up a small number of times. The chain combines TRBV7-9 with TRBJ2-1, with TRBD1 matching over 9 bases. J gave up 6 bases and V 0 bases, and 9 bases lay outside the gene matches. Germline V lookup: CDR1 SEHNR, CDR2 FQNEAQ (reference sequence). The CDR3 spans 17 residues. Here the CDR3 DNA reads TGTGCCAGCAGCTTAGCTATTGGGACAGGGTGGATCAATGAGCAGTTCTTC. Translating it yields CASSLAIGTGWINEQFF.

The chain carries TRBV6-2 or TRBV6-3 and TRBJ2-7; 13 bases map to TRBD2. With V trimmed by 5 bases and J by 5 bases, 3 bases remained unmatched. Germline values: CDR1 MNHEY, CDR2 SVGEGT. CDR3 length equals 14 residues. The chain's CDR3 is CASSAGLAGNEQYF. CDR3 nucleotides: TGTGCCAGCAGTGCGGGACTAGCGGGAAACGAGCAGTACTTC.

The sample holds a few counts of this clonotype. The chain uses TRBV5-4 and TRBJ2-2, with D tentatively TRBD1 or TRBD2 (5 bases each). The V end was cut by 3 bases, the J end by 3 bases, with 15 bases between. Germline V CDR1 and CDR2: SGHNT, YYREEE (reference sequence). This CDR3 is built from 16 residues. The DNA of the CDR3 is TGTGCCAGCAGCTCCCCCTTGTCGGGGCACACCGGGGAGCTGTTTTTT. Amino acid sequence: CASSSPLSGHTGELFF.

This chain uses TRBV19 with TRBJ1-2, with a tentative D call TRBD1 (6 bases). CDR3 length: 14 residues. Germline assignment: CDR1 LNHDA and CDR2 SQIVND (reference sequence). Between the trimmed V and J ends, which lost 4 bases and 4 bases, there was a span of 13 bases. CDR3 coding DNA: TGTGCCAGTAGTACCACAGGGACCCTCTATGGCTACACCTTC. This encodes CASSTTGTLYGYTF.